The 13 T cell receptor beta chains listed next were all sequenced from one sample in a study of early T cells in non-severe SARS-CoV-2 infection. MiXCR, run by TCRdb on the 5' RACE reads, gives a single entry per CDR3 protein. The sample contains 30,000 to 40,000 distinct CDR3 sequences, 5.5% to 6.5% of which appear only once. Sequencing used whole blood. These receptor sequences come from an adult who was a healthcare worker with PCR-confirmed SARS-CoV-2 infection or an uninfected control (not recorded which).

Worth noting for this clonotype: One base away lies a much larger clone, so this may be a sequencing read error. J is TRBJ2-3 and V is TRBV7-2, with D possibly being TRBD1 (5 bases). Germline-derived CDR1 and CDR2 are SGHTA and FQGNSA. The CDR3 runs to 15 residues. CDR3 amino acids: CAGSLGVRAQDTQYF. The DNA of the CDR3 is TGTGCCGGCAGCTTAGGTGTCAGGGCGCAGGATACGCAGTATTTT. The variable domain in full, with the rest retrieved from reference TRBV7-2 and TRBJ2-3, is GAGVSQSPSNKVTEKGKDVELRCDPISGHTALYWYRQSLGQGLEFLIYFQGNSAPDKSGLPSDRFSAERTGGSVSTLTIQRTQQEDSAVYLCAGSLGVRAQDTQYFGPGTRLTVL.

Many counts were recorded for this clonotype. V and J are TRBV11-2 and TRBJ2-5; 9 nucleotides line up with TRBD2. V was clipped by 3 bases and J by 2 bases; unmatched bases: 4. The CDR3 runs 15 residues. The V gene's germline CDR1 is SGHAT and CDR2 FQNNGV. CDR3 nucleotides: TGTGCCAGCAGCTTCAATAGCGGGGGACAAGAGACCCAGTACTTC. Protein product: CASSFNSGGQETQYF.

The sample holds many counts of this clonotype. The chain joins TRBV20-1 to TRBJ2-1; D ambiguous. This CDR3 comprises 15 residues. CDR1 is DFQATT, CDR2 SNEGSKA, per germline (reference sequence). V dropped 0 bases and J dropped 4 bases, with 13 bases sitting between them. CDR3 in amino acids: CSARDVRSAYNEQFF. The CDR3 nucleotides are TGCAGTGCTAGAGATGTACGGTCAGCATACAATGAGCAGTTCTTC.

This clonotype was seen only a few times. Compared with germline, one end of the junction differs, possibly owing to a read error. The J gene is TRBJ2-7, the V gene TRBV30; D tentatively fits TRBD1 or TRBD2 (6 bases each). Germline CDR1 is GTSNPN and CDR2 is SVGIG (reference sequence). The CDR3 is 13 amino acids. CDR3 DNA sequence: TGTGTCTGGAGGGGGTTAGGGGTCGTCGAGCAGTACTTC. Encoded protein: CVWRGLGVVEQYF.

At least ten counts were recorded for this clonotype. The chain uses TRBV7-6 and TRBJ2-2; D not certain. The length of the CDR3 is 13 residues. Between the trimmed V and J ends, which lost 3 bases and 6 bases, there was a span of 8 bases. Germline V gene data show CDR1 as SGHVS and CDR2 as FNYEAQ. CDR3 DNA sequence: TGTGCCAGCAGCTTGGTTGGGGCCGGGGAGCTGTTTTTT. This translates into CASSLVGAGELFF.

This clonotype has a count of ten or more. The chain has TRBV6-1 and TRBJ2-3; 10 nucleotides line up with TRBD2. CDR3 length: 16 residues. CDR1 is MNHNS, CDR2 SASEGT, per germline. V shed 3 bases and J 0 bases; nucleotides not matched to a gene: 3. CDR3 residues: CASSEGLAYSTDTQYF. The CDR3 DNA sequence: TGTGCCAGCAGTGAGGGACTAGCGTATAGCACAGATACGCAGTATTTT.

This clonotype was detected ten times or more. The chain is built from TRBV14 and TRBJ2-5, with D possibly called TRBD1 or TRBD2 (5 bases each). V dropped 4 bases and J dropped 5 bases, with 14 bases sitting between them. The CDR3 is 14 residues long. Germline CDR1 is SGHDN and CDR2 is FVKESK. The DNA of the CDR3 is TGTGCCAGCAGCCTAAAGTGGGGGTTTGAGACCCAGTACTTC. Translated, it gives CASSLKWGFETQYF.

This clonotype was observed many times. The rearrangement uses TRBV13 and TRBJ2-5, with a possible D match to TRBD1 (6 bases). The germline V and J ends were trimmed by 2 bases and 2 bases, with 18 bases remaining between them. CDR3 size: 17 residues. Germline CDR1 PRHDT, CDR2 FYEKMQ (reference sequence). CDR3 bases: TGTGCCAGCAGCTTAATGGATGGGGGCTCACTGCAAGAGACCCAGTACTTC. As protein: CASSLMDGGSLQETQYF.

This chain links TRBV11-2 with TRBJ2-7; D gene ambiguous. This CDR3 has 11 amino acids. Trimming left V 0 bases short and J 4 bases short, with 1 base between. CDR1 is SGHAT and CDR2 is FQNNGV in the germline V gene. Here the CDR3 reads CASSLEYEQYF. The CDR3 nucleotides are TGTGCCAGCAGCTTAGAATACGAGCAGTACTTC.

This clonotype was seen ten or more times. The chain uses TRBV5-4 and TRBJ2-3; 7 bases are shared with TRBD1. The CDR3 is 18 amino acids. With V trimmed by 5 bases and J by 0 bases, 15 bases remained unmatched. From germline, CDR1 is SGHNT and CDR2 YYREEE (reference sequence). The DNA of the CDR3 is TGTGCCAGCAGTCTTCCAGGACAGGAAGAAACTAGCACAGATACGCAGTATTTT. Amino acids: CASSLPGQEETSTDTQYF. Drawing the rest from reference TRBV5-4 and TRBJ2-3, the complete variable domain is ETGVTQSPTHLIKTRGQQVTLRCSSQSGHNTVSWYQQALGQGPQFIFQYYREEENGRGNFPPRFSGLQFPNYSSELNVNALELDDSALYLCASSLPGQEETSTDTQYFGPGTRLTVL.

This clonotype was counted at least ten times. The CDR3 sequence is CATSDLTGLSANEQFF. The CDR3 nucleotides are TGTGCCACCAGTGATTTGACAGGCCTATCGGCAAATGAGCAGTTCTTC. This chain joins TRBV24-1 and TRBJ2-1; D perhaps matches TRBD1 (5 bases). The CDR3 consists of 16 residues. The ends were cut back, 0 bases at V and 7 bases at J, with 15 bases in the middle. Germline V gives CDR1 KGHDR, CDR2 SFDVKD.

V and J are TRBV5-1 and TRBJ2-3; 7 bases are shared with TRBD1. CDR3 length: 13 residues. Germline trimming cut 3 bases from V and 6 bases from J; bases unmatched to any gene: 4. Germline-derived CDR1 and CDR2 are SGHRS and YFSETQ. The DNA of the CDR3 is TGCGCCAGCAGCTCCCCGGGACAGGATACGCAGTATTTT. The encoded protein is CASSSPGQDTQYF.

Ten or more counts support this clonotype. V and J are TRBV7-2 and TRBJ1-1, with 7 nucleotides matching TRBD1. Germline V gene lookup returns CDR1 SGHTA and CDR2 FQGNSA. The V and J ends lost 4 bases and 2 bases, in that order; junction bases with no gene match: 4. The CDR3 sequence is 14 residues long. CDR3 residues: CASSSGQFNTEAFF. The CDR3 DNA sequence: TGTGCCAGCAGCTCGGGACAGTTTAACACTGAAGCTTTCTTT.